The 29 T cell receptor beta chains in this list originate from one sample, sequenced in a study of neurological immune-mediated disorders. A single record per CDR3 protein comes from TCRdb applying MiXCR to the 5' RACE reads. The profile shows 40,000 to 50,000 distinct CDR3 sequences, 10% of them singletons. The specimen sequenced was PBMCs. Every receptor here comes from a middle-aged woman with HTLV-1-associated myelopathy (HAM/TSP).

At least ten counts were recorded for this clonotype. The chain is built from TRBV4-3 and TRBJ2-3; D possibly matches TRBD1 or TRBD2 (5 bases each). Between the trimmed V and J ends, which lost 0 bases and 3 bases, there was a span of 10 bases. CDR3 length: 15 amino acids. Germline assignment: CDR1 LGHNA and CDR2 YSLEER. The CDR3 region has the DNA TGCGCCAGCAGCCAAGATCCGAGGGGTACAGATACGCAGTATTTT. Protein sequence: CASSQDPRGTDTQYF.

Ten or more counts support this clonotype. V gene TRBV5-6 combines with J gene TRBJ2-2, with TRBD2 as a possible D gene (6 bases). Germline lookup yields CDR1 SGHDT and CDR2 YYEEEE. The length of the CDR3 is 15 residues. The V end was cut by 4 bases, the J end by 0 bases, with 10 bases between. CDR3 bases: TGTGCCAGCAGCCGCGGGGCGGCGAACACCGGGGAGCTGTTTTTT. This translates into CASSRGAANTGELFF.

In its sample, this clonotype was seen many times. The genes are TRBV4-2 and TRBJ2-3; 9 bases map to TRBD2. V trimming: 1 base; J trimming: 6 bases; junction bases outside the gene matches: 8. The CDR3 covers 16 residues. Germline V lookup: CDR1 LGHNA, CDR2 YNFKEQ. CDR3 bases: TGTGCCAGCAGCCAAGCTTTGGGTACTAGCGGGGATACGCAGTATTTT. Its protein product is CASSQALGTSGDTQYF.

This clonotype was picked up many times. CDR3 sequence (DNA): TGCGCCAGCAGTTCGTTAGACGGACGATCCTACGAGCAGTACTTC. This codes for CASSSLDGRSYEQYF. The V gene is TRBV4-1, the J gene TRBJ2-7; D is undetermined. Germline assignment: CDR1 MGHRA and CDR2 YSYEKL. V was clipped by 6 bases and J by 1 base, with 16 bases between them. The CDR3 is made up of 15 amino acids.

This clonotype was seen repeatedly, ten times or more. The chain joins TRBV5-1 to TRBJ2-3; 9 positions agree with TRBD2. V was clipped by 5 bases and J by 3 bases; unmatched bases: 10. This CDR3 has 16 amino acids. CDR1 SGHRS and CDR2 YFSETQ come from the germline V gene. The chain's CDR3 is CASSRGGATVTDTQYF. In nucleotides, the CDR3 is TGCGCCAGCAGTCGCGGGGGGGCCACGGTAACAGATACGCAGTATTTT.

This clonotype was observed many times. This rearrangement joins TRBV4-3 to TRBJ1-2; maybe TRBD1 (5 bases). The CDR3 sequence is 13 residues long. Trimming took 1 base from V and 8 from J, leaving 11 bases between them. Per germline, CDR1 LGHNA and CDR2 YSLEER. The CDR3 here is CASSQGRQGGYTF. CDR3 in DNA: TGCGCCAGCAGCCAAGGGAGGCAGGGCGGCTACACCTTC.

This clonotype was counted at least ten times. The chain joins TRBV7-2 to TRBJ1-5; no clear D gene. CDR1 SGHTA and CDR2 FQGNSA come from the germline V gene. V lost 6 bases, J lost 3 bases, and 12 bases lay in between. This CDR3 is built from 14 residues. The CDR3 loop is CASSPRVLNQPQHF. In nucleotides, the CDR3 is TGTGCCAGCAGTCCCCGGGTCCTCAATCAGCCCCAGCATTTT.

The table lists this clonotype with many counts. This chain joins TRBV12-3 or TRBV12-4 and TRBJ2-7, with D possibly matching TRBD2 (6 bases). V dropped 3 bases and J dropped 3 bases, with 12 bases sitting between them. CDR3 length: 14 amino acids. CDR3 sequence (DNA): TGTGCCAGCAGTTTTGGAGGGGCTAACTACGAGCAGTACTTC. It is translated as CASSFGGANYEQYF.

This clonotype was counted a single time. Being one base from a much bigger clone, this may be a read error. The chain recombines TRBV6-1 with TRBJ1-4, with D unclear. V gave up 3 bases and J gave up 6 bases, with 20 bases separating them. The CDR3 contains 17 residues. From germline, CDR1 is MNHNS and CDR2 SASEGT. DNA of the CDR3: TGTGCCAGCAGTGATTTCAGGTGCCGGACGGACCATGAAAAACTGTTTTTT. Translated: CASSDFRCRTDHEKLFF.

This clonotype showed up many times. The V call is TRBV19, the J call TRBJ1-5; no definite D call. Trimming removed 3 bases from V and 0 bases from J, with 9 bases in between. The CDR3 loop spans 15 amino acids. The V gene's germline CDR1 is LNHDA and CDR2 SQIVND (reference sequence). The CDR3 DNA follows: TGTGCCAGTAGTATGGGTCTATATAGCAATCAGCCCCAGCATTTT. It specifies CASSMGLYSNQPQHF.

This clonotype was seen many times. This chain joins TRBV10-3 and TRBJ2-3; D may correspond to TRBD1 or TRBD2 (6 bases each). The V gene lost 3 bases and the J gene lost 1 base, with 14 bases spanning the gap. Germline loops: CDR1 ENHRY, CDR2 SYGVKD. This CDR3 is 16 amino acids long. CDR3 residues: CAISDGGGRGTDTQYF. As DNA, the CDR3 is TGTGCCATCAGTGATGGAGGGGGGCGAGGCACAGATACGCAGTATTTT.

This clonotype was seen many times. The V and J genes are TRBV28 and TRBJ2-3, with D unclear. From germline, CDR1 is MDHEN and CDR2 SYDVKM. The CDR3 is 14 amino acids. Trimming pared 3 bases from V and 0 bases from J, leaving 7 bases between. The CDR3 spells CASSLEDSTDTQYF. The CDR3 coding sequence is TGTGCCAGCAGTTTGGAAGACAGCACAGATACGCAGTATTTT. Supplemented by reference TRBV28 and TRBJ2-3, the full variable domain reads DVKVTQSSRYLVKRTGEKVFLECVQDMDHENMFWYRQDPGLGLRLIYFSYDVKMKEKGDIPEGYSVSREKKERFSLILESASTNQTSMYLCASSLEDSTDTQYFGPGTRLTVL.

In this sample, this clonotype turned up many times. The J gene is TRBJ1-6, the V gene TRBV7-3; D remains unclear. V shed 9 bases and J shed 0 bases, with 12 bases lying between them. Germline values: CDR1 SGHTA, CDR2 FQGTGA. The CDR3 length is 15 residues. CDR3 in DNA: TGTGCCAGTAGTCGAGAGAGCTCCTATAATTCACCCCTCCACTTT. This gives the protein CASSRESSYNSPLHF. The full variable domain, rest sourced from reference TRBV7-3 and TRBJ1-6, is GAGVSQTPSNKVTEKGKYVELRCDPISGHTALYWYRQSLGQGPEFLIYFQGTGAADDSGLPNDRFFAVRPEGSVSTLKIQRTERGDSAVYLCASSRESSYNSPLHFGNGTRLTVT.

This clonotype came up many times. The CDR3 DNA reads TGCGCCAGCAGCTTCGTAAGGTCCGGGGAGCTGTTTTTT. This codes for CASSFVRSGELFF. The genes are TRBV5-1 and TRBJ2-2, with unresolved D. The CDR3 consists of 13 residues. CDR1 and CDR2 (germline): SGHRS, YFSETQ. V was trimmed by 2 bases and J by 6 bases, leaving 8 bases between them.

This clonotype was seen many times. The genes are TRBV9 and TRBJ2-3; D gene unclear. CDR1 SGDLS and CDR2 YYNGEE come from the germline V gene. The CDR3 is made up of 15 amino acids. Trimming removed 3 bases from V and 0 bases from J, with 11 bases in between. This chain's CDR3 is CASSEDGTSTDTQYF. The CDR3 region has the DNA TGTGCCAGCAGCGAGGACGGTACTAGCACAGATACGCAGTATTTT.

This clonotype was recorded at least ten times. V and J are TRBV10-3 and TRBJ2-3, with D possibly called TRBD1 or TRBD2 (5 bases each). The V and J ends lost 4 bases and 4 bases respectively, with 15 bases between them. Germline CDR1 reads ENHRY; CDR2 reads SYGVKD. The CDR3 length is 15 residues. The CDR3, as DNA: TGTGCCATCAGTGCGGGAAGGGGTGAGGCAGATACGCAGTATTTT. It specifies CAISAGRGEADTQYF.

This clonotype was recorded a few times. The rearrangement uses TRBV9 and TRBJ2-2; D is unclear. This CDR3 contains 16 residues. The germline gives CDR1 SGDLS, CDR2 YYNGEE. Trimming shortened V by 0 bases and J by 3 bases, and 12 bases separated the two germline ends. The CDR3 spells CASSVDETPYTGELFF. The CDR3 DNA sequence: TGTGCCAGCAGCGTAGATGAGACCCCCTACACCGGGGAGCTGTTTTTT.

This clonotype was counted many times. The rearrangement uses TRBV6-5 and TRBJ2-5, with D perhaps matching TRBD1 or TRBD2 (5 bases each). The CDR3 covers 15 residues. The V and J ends lost 0 bases and 4 bases respectively, with 12 bases between them. CDR1 is MNHEY and CDR2 is SVGAGI in the germline V gene. Written as DNA, the CDR3 is TGTGCCAGCAGTTACTCGATATCCGGGGCAGAGACCCAGTACTTC. Amino acid sequence: CASSYSISGAETQYF.

This clonotype was seen many times. The chain links TRBV21-1 to TRBJ1-3. TRBV21-1 is termed a pseudogene. The CDR3 is 14 residues long. CDR3 protein: CASSAEEWRNTIYF. The DNA of the CDR3 is TGTGCCAGCAGCGCAGAGGAATGGAGAAACACCATATATTTT.

This clonotype was seen many times. V gene TRBV10-3 combines with J gene TRBJ2-3, with 8 nucleotides matching TRBD2. With V trimmed by 6 bases and J by 6 bases, 2 bases remained unmatched. CDR3 length equals 12 residues. The germline CDR1 and CDR2 sequences are ENHRY and SYGVKD. The CDR3 region has the DNA TGTGCCATCAGCGGGGGGGCCGATACGCAGTATTTT. Its translation: CAISGGADTQYF.

This clonotype was picked up many times. This chain uses TRBV7-9 with TRBJ2-7; the match to TRBD1 covers 9 bases. Germline CDR1 is SEHNR and CDR2 is FQNEAQ (reference sequence). J was trimmed by 4 bases and V by 8 bases; bases with no gene match: 6. There are 13 residues in the CDR3. CDR3 loop: CASVRDREYEQYF. The CDR3 coding sequence is TGTGCCAGCGTGAGGGACAGGGAATACGAGCAGTACTTC.

This clonotype was picked up many times. The chain joins TRBV20-1 to TRBJ1-1; D gene uncertain. V gave up 1 base and J gave up 4 bases, with 1 base separating them. CDR1 and CDR2 from the germline V gene are DFQATT and SNEGSKA (reference sequence). This CDR3 has 10 residues. The CDR3 sequence: CSARVTEAFF. The CDR3 DNA reads TGCAGTGCTAGAGTCACTGAAGCTTTCTTT.

This clonotype was seen at least ten times. The V and J genes are TRBV24-1 and TRBJ2-2; 9 bases align to TRBD1. The CDR3 is 15 residues long. Germline loops: CDR1 KGHDR, CDR2 SFDVKD. J lost 3 bases, V lost 9 bases, and 7 bases had no gene match. CDR3 coding DNA: TGTGCCACCCGAAAGGGACAGGGCGACACCGGGGAGCTGTTTTTT. It is translated as CATRKGQGDTGELFF.

CDR3 DNA sequence: TGTGCCAGCAGCCAAGGGATGACTTCCGGGGCCAACGTCCTGACTTTC. This gives the protein CASSQGMTSGANVLTF. The chain has TRBV14 and TRBJ2-6; D gene unclear. Germline-derived CDR1 and CDR2 are SGHDN and FVKESK. CDR3 size: 16 residues. V lost 1 base and J 4 bases, leaving 11 bases between the germline ends. The complete variable domain, with remaining parts taken from reference TRBV14 and TRBJ2-6, reads EAGVTQFPSHSVIEKGQTVTLRCDPISGHDNLYWYRRVMGKEIKFLLHFVKESKQDESGMPNNRFLAERTGGTYSTLKVQPAELEDSGVYFCASSQGMTSGANVLTFGAGSRLTVL.

This clonotype was counted only a few times. Just one base apart from a much larger clone, this may be a read error. The V and J genes are TRBV27 and TRBJ1-5; D is unclear. CDR1 is MNHEY and CDR2 is SMNVEV in the germline V gene (reference sequence). The CDR3 is made up of 13 amino acids. The CDR3 DNA sequence: TGTGCCAACAGTCCCCACCCATATCAGCCCCAGCATTTT. It is translated as CANSPHPYQPQHF.

There are many counts of this clonotype. The chain joins TRBV27 to TRBJ1-5; unclear D gene. Between the trimmed V and J ends, which lost 5 bases and 9 bases, there was a span of 17 bases. CDR3 length equals 14 residues. In germline, CDR1 is MNHEY, CDR2 SMNVEV (reference sequence). The CDR3 nucleotides are TGTGCCAGCAGTCCCGCGGGCAGCATGGGGCCCCAGCATTTT. Translated: CASSPAGSMGPQHF.

This clonotype was seen repeatedly, ten times or more. The chain employs TRBV27 and TRBJ1-1; a possible D gene is TRBD1 (5 bases). The length of the CDR3 is 14 residues. V was shortened by 2 bases and J by 1 base, with 8 bases between the two germline ends. Germline assignment: CDR1 MNHEY and CDR2 SMNVEV (reference sequence). CDR3 nucleotide sequence: TGTGCCAGCAGTTTAAATGGGGGGAACACTGAAGCTTTCTTT. Translation gives CASSLNGGNTEAFF.

This clonotype was picked up many times. The gene calls are TRBV6-1 and TRBJ1-3; D may be TRBD1 (5 bases). Trimming took 4 bases from V and 4 from J, leaving 11 bases between them. The germline CDR1 and CDR2 sequences are MNHNS and SASEGT. This CDR3 comprises 14 residues. As DNA, the CDR3 is TGTGCCAGCAGTGGAGGACACGACGGAAACACCATATATTTT. Translated: CASSGGHDGNTIYF.

The sample holds many counts of this clonotype. The gene calls are TRBV5-6 and TRBJ1-3; D uncertain. V lost 2 bases and J lost 0, with 9 bases in between. Germline lookup yields CDR1 SGHDT and CDR2 YYEEEE. The CDR3 runs to 15 residues. The CDR3 bases are TGTGCCAGCAGCTTCGGCAGTGCCTCTGGAAACACCATATATTTT. Encoded protein: CASSFGSASGNTIYF.